This T cell receptor (beta chain) appears in the sequencing data of a study of technical replicates of blood from four donors. V lost 9 bases and J 2 bases, leaving 12 bases between the germline ends. The CDR3 extends over 13 amino acids. The germline V gene encodes CDR1 SGHAT and CDR2 FQNNGV. Sequencing used immunoSEQ multiplex PCR; TCRdb keeps in-frame clones, though not all of them. The table shows fewer than 80,000 clones, with 86% occurring only once. This receptor was identified in a human donor in good health. Some clones in this sample may be carry-over from other donors' samples. Sequenced sample: PBMCs. This rearrangement joins TRBV11-2 to TRBJ2-3, with D maybe TRBD2 (6 bases). CDR3 DNA: TGTGCCAGTACCGGGAGATTCACAGATACGCAGTATTTT. Its protein is CASTGRFTDTQYF.